These T cell receptor beta chains were read from a single sample in a study of blood T cell repertoires in COVID-19. This table comes from immunoSEQ multiplex PCR, and its TCRdb copy is limited to in-frame clones, with some not included. The data show about 300,000 clones, with roughly 92% seen just once and approximately 2% held by the top ten. The sample comprised peripheral blood. These receptors were obtained from a woman aged 25 to 39 with COVID-19, enrolled during active disease. CDR3s include the opening cysteine and the closing phenylalanine or tryptophan. A D gene is named only where the DNA matches it firmly. The size field is filled for only some rows; it gives once, few, many or a size class.

size,J,V,D,CDR3,DNA
-,TRBJ2-1,TRBV6-5,-,CASSYSTGNYNEQFF,TGTGCCAGCAGTTACTCCACCGGGAACTACAATGAGCAGTTCTTC
-,TRBJ1-6,TRBV3-1/TRBV3-2,TRBD1,CASSPDRGWNSPLHF,TGTGCCAGCAGCCCCGACAGGGGATGGAATTCACCCCTCCACTTT
-,TRBJ1-5,TRBV19,TRBD1,CASSIGDRGFNQPQHF,TGTGCCAGTAGTATAGGCGACAGGGGATTCAATCAGCCCCAGCATTTT
-,TRBJ2-7,TRBV27,-,CASSPPGGSSYEQYF,TGTGCCAGCAGTCCCCCAGGGGGGAGCTCCTACGAGCAGTACTTC
-,TRBJ1-5,TRBV30,TRBD1,CAWTRTGGQPQHF,TGTGCCTGGACCCGGACAGGGGGCCAGCCCCAGCATTTT
-,TRBJ2-3,TRBV19,-,CASSKMDYNTDTQYF,TGTGCCAGTAGTAAAATGGACTACAACACAGATACGCAGTATTTT
-,TRBJ2-7,TRBV30,TRBD1,CAWTLRQGRSEQYF,TGTGCCTGGACGCTCCGACAGGGGCGGTCCGAGCAGTACTTC
-,TRBJ2-1,TRBV6-5,-,CASSYTGGLYNEQFF,TGTGCCAGCAGTTACACCGGCGGGCTCTACAATGAGCAGTTCTTC
-,TRBJ1-2,TRBV24-1,TRBD1,CATSDADRVQGYTF,TGTGCCACCAGTGACGCCGACAGGGTACAAGGCTACACCTTC
-,TRBJ2-3,TRBV24-1,TRBD1,CATSDFGTETDTQYF,TGTGCCACCAGTGATTTCGGGACAGAGACAGATACGCAGTATTTT
-,TRBJ2-7,TRBV30,TRBD1,CAWDRDRVYEQYF,TGTGCCTGGGACCGGGACAGGGTCTACGAGCAGTACTTC
-,TRBJ1-3,TRBV3-1/TRBV3-2,-,CASSWAGGTIYF,TGTGCCAGCAGTTGGGCAGGAGGCACCATATATTTT
-,TRBJ1-2,TRBV5-4,TRBD1,CASSRDRGHEGGYTF,TGTGCCAGCAGCCGGGACAGGGGGCATGAGGGAGGCTACACCTTC
-,TRBJ1-6,TRBV12-5,TRBD1,CASGLDPETGGTLHF,TGTGCTAGTGGTTTGGACCCCGAAACAGGGGGCACCCTCCACTTT
-,TRBJ2-3,TRBV11-2,TRBD1,CASSLAPGQGPSTDTQYF,TGTGCCAGCAGCTTAGCACCGGGACAGGGGCCCAGCACAGATACGCAGTATTTT
-,TRBJ2-7,TRBV27,TRBD2,CASIPIAGGPGEQYF,TGTGCCAGCATCCCAATAGCGGGAGGGCCGGGGGAGCAGTACTTC
once,TRBJ2-1,TRBV11-3,TRBD2,CASSPRGSGNDEQFF,TGTGCCAGCAGCCCTCGGGGTAGCGGGAACGATGAGCAGTTCTTC
-,TRBJ2-2,TRBV6-4,-,CASKRTVGPGELFF,TGTGCCAGCAAACGGACAGTTGGTCCCGGGGAGCTGTTTTTT
once,TRBJ2-7,TRBV12-3/TRBV12-4,-,CASSFREGYEQYF,TGTGCCAGCAGTTTCCGAGAGGGTTACGAGCAGTACTTC
-,TRBJ1-6,TRBV6-5,-,CASSSRQNSPLHF,TGTGCCAGCAGTTCCCGACAGAATTCACCCCTCCACTTT
-,TRBJ2-7,TRBV6-2/TRBV6-3,-,CASSYNRGATTSALVSYEQYF,TGTGCCAGCAGTTACAATCGCGGGGCCACTACCTCCGCCTTAGTCTCCTACGAGCAGTACTTC
-,TRBJ2-5,TRBV4-2,-,CASSQRDGGVETQYF,TGTGCCAGCAGCCAGAGGGACGGCGGGGTAGAGACCCAGTACTTC
-,TRBJ1-1,TRBV5-1,-,CASSPGVGVAEAFF,TGCGCCAGCAGCCCCGGGGTGGGAGTGGCTGAAGCTTTCTTT
few,TRBJ2-3,TRBV7-9,-,CASSLYSGATDTQYF,TGTGCCAGCAGCTTATATAGCGGAGCCACAGATACGCAGTATTTT
once,TRBJ2-1,TRBV9,TRBD2,CASSVGELAGREQFF,TGTGCCAGCAGCGTAGGCGAACTAGCGGGACGCGAGCAGTTCTTC